Sequencing of this T cell receptor beta chain was carried out in a study of T cells in Graves' hyperthyroidism and ophthalmopathy. Using RNA transcripts as the source, TCR beta CDR3 regions were amplified. An initial round of RT-PCR targeting the TCR CDR3 relied on the HTBI primer set. From the multiplex PCR reads, TCRdb called clonotypes with MiXCR, one entry per CDR3 protein. This sample has 340,000 or so distinct CDR3 sequences; roughly 20% occur once, and the top ten carry roughly 49%. Patients aged 18 to 65 had newly diagnosed hyperthyroidism that had lasted under 2 months. Points from the study as a whole: Ophthalmopathy stood apart from stable hyperthyroidism in a 13 V-J model. Blood also carried most thyroid clonotypes expanded above 0.001.

CDR3 length: 13 residues. Per the germline V gene, CDR1 is LNHDA and CDR2 is SQIVND (reference sequence). With 5 bases removed from V and 0 bases from J, the gap between germline ends came to 6 bases. This clonotype was recorded a few times. Its specificity is not known. The sample comprised blood. The genes are TRBV19 and TRBJ2-3; D is unresolved. The sequence came from a woman aged 45-65 years with Graves' hyperthyroidism. The CDR3 coding sequence is TGTGCCAGTAGTGCCTTTAGCACAGATACGCAGTATTTT. It specifies CASSAFSTDTQYF.